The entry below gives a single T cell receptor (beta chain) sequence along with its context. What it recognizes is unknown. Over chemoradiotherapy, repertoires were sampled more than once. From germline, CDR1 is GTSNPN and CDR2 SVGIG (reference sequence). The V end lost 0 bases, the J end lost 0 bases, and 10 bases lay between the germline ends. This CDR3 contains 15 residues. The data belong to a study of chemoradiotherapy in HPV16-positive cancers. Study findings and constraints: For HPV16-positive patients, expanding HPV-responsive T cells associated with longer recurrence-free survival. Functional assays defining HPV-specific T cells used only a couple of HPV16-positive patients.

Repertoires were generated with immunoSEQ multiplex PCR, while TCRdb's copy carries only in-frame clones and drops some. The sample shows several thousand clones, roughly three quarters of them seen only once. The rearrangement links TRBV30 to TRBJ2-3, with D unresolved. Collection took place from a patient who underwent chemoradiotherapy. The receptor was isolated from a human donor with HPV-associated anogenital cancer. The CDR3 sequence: CAWSVRLSSTDTQYF. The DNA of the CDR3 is TGTGCCTGGAGTGTACGCCTGTCTAGCACAGATACGCAGTATTTT.